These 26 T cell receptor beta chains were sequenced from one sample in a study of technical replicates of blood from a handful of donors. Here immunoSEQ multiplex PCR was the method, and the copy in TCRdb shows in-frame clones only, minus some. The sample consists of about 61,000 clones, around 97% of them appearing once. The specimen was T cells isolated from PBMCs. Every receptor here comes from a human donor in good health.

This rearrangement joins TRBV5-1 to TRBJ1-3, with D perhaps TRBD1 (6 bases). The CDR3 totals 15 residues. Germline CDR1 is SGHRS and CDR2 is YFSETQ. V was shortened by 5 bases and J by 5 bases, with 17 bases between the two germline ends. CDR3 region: CASRLNRDNRNTIYF. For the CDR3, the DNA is TGCGCCAGCAGACTGAACAGGGACAACCGAAACACCATATATTTT.

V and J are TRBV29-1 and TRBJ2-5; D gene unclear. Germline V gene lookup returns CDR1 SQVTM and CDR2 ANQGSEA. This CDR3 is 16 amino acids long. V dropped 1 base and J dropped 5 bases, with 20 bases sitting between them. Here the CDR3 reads CSVEALVPEGHETQYF. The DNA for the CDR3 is TGCAGCGTTGAAGCCCTAGTCCCAGAAGGCCACGAGACCCAGTACTTC.

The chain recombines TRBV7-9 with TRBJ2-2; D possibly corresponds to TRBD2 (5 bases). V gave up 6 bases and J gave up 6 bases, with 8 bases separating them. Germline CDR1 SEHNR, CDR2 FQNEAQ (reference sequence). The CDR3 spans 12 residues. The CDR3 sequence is CASRVLAGELFF. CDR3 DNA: TGTGCCAGCAGGGTACTAGCCGGGGAGCTGTTTTTT. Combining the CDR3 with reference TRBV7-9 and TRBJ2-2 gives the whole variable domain DTGVSQNPRHKITKRGQNVTFRCDPISEHNRLYWYRQTLGQGPEFLTYFQNEAQLEKSRLLSDRFSAERPKGSFSTLEIQRTEQGDSAMYLCASRVLAGELFFGEGSRLTVL.

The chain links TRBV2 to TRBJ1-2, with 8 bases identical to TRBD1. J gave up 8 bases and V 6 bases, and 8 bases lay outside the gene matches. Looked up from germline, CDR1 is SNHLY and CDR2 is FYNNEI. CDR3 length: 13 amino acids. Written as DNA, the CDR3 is TGTGCCAGCAGCGGGACAGGCCACGGAGGCTACACCTTC. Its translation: CASSGTGHGGYTF.

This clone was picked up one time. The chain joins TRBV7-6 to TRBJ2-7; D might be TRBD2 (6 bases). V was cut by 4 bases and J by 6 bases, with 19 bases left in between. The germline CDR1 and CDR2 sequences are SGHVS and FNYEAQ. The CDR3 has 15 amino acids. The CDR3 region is CASSSSGPVGREQYF. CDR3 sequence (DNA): TGTGCCAGCAGCTCAAGCGGGCCGGTTGGGCGCGAGCAGTACTTC.

The CDR3 DNA reads as TGCGCCAGCAGCCAAGTGAGCGGGAGCTACAATGAGCAGTTCTTC. This gives the protein CASSQVSGSYNEQFF. The V call is TRBV4-1, the J call TRBJ2-1; 8 bases agree with TRBD2. Germline trimming cut 1 base from V and 3 bases from J; bases unmatched to any gene: 2. Germline CDR1 MGHRA, CDR2 YSYEKL. The length of the CDR3 is 15 residues.

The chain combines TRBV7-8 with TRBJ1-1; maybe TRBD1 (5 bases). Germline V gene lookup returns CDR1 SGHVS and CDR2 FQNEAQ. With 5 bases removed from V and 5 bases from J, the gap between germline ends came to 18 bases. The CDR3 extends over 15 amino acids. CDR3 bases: TGTGCCAGCAGCCCCCTAGGGGATCGGTGGACTGAAGCTTTCTTT. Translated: CASSPLGDRWTEAFF.

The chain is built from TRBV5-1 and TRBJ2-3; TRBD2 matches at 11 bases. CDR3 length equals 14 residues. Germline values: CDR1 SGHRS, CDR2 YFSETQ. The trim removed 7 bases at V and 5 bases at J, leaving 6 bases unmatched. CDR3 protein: CASSGTSGGDTQYF. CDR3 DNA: TGCGCCAGCTCCGGGACTAGCGGTGGAGATACGCAGTATTTT.

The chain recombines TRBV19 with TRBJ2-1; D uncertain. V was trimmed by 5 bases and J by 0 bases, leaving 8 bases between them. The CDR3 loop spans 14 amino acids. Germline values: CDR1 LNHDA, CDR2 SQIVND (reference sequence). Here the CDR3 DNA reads TGTGCCAGTAGTTTCCGGAGCTCCTACAATGAGCAGTTCTTC. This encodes CASSFRSSYNEQFF.

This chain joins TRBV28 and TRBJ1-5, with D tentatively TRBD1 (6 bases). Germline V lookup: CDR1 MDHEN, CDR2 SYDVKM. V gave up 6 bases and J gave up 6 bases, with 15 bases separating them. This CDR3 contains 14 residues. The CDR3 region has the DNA TGTGCCAGCAGCCTACAGGGTTATGGTCAGCCCCAGCATTTT. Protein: CASSLQGYGQPQHF.

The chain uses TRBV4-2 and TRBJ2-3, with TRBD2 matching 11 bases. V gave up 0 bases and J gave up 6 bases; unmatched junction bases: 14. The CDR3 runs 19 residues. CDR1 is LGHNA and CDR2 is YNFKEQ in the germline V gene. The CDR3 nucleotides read TGTGCCAGCAGCCAAGATCGGGGGGGACTAGCGGTGCTGCTGGATACGCAGTATTTT. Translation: CASSQDRGGLAVLLDTQYF.

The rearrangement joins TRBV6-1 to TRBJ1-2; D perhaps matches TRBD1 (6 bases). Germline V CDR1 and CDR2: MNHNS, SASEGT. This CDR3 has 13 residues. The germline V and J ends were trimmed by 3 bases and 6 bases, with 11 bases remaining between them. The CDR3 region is CASSDGQLNGYTF. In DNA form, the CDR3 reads TGTGCCAGCAGTGACGGACAGCTCAATGGCTACACCTTC.

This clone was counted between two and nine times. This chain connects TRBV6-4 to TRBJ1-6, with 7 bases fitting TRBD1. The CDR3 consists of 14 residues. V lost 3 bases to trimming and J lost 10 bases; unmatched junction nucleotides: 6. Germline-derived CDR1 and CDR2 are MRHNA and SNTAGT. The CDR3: CASSERDSGSPLHF. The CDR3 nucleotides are TGTGCCAGCAGTGAAAGGGACAGTGGCTCACCCCTCCACTTT.

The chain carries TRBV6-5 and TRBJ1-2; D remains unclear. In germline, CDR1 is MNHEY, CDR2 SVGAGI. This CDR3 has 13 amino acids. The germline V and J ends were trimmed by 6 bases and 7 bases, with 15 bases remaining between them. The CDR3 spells CASRDSSAGGYTF. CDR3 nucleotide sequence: TGTGCCAGCAGGGATTCATCTGCAGGTGGCTACACCTTC.

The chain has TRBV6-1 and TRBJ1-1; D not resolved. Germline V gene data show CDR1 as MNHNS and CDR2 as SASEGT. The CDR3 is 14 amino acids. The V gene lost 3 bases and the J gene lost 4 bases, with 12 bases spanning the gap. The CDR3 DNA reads TGTGCCAGCAGTGAGACCGGGCGGGCCACTGAAGCTTTCTTT. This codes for CASSETGRATEAFF.

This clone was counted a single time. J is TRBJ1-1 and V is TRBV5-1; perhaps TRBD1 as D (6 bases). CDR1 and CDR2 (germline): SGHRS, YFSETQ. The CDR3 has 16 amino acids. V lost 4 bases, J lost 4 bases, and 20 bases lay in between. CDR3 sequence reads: CASSETPDSSGTEAFF. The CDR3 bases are TGCGCCAGCAGCGAAACGCCGGACAGTTCAGGCACTGAAGCTTTCTTT.

CDR3 amino acids: CASSIVQEYGYTF. The DNA of the CDR3 is TGTGCCAGTAGTATAGTACAGGAGTATGGCTACACCTTC. The chain uses TRBV19 and TRBJ1-2; tentatively, D is TRBD1 (5 bases). Germline V gene data show CDR1 as LNHDA and CDR2 as SQIVND (reference sequence). The V end was cut by 1 base, the J end by 5 bases, with 8 bases between. This CDR3 contains 13 residues.

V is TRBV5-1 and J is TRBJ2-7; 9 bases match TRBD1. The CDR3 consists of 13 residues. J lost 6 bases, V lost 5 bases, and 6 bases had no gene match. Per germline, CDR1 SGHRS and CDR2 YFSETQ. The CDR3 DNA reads TGCGCCAGCAGTGTTACAGGGGGCGGCGAGCAGTACTTC. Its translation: CASSVTGGGEQYF. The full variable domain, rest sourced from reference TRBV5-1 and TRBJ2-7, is KAGVTQTPRYLIKTRGQQVTLSCSPISGHRSVSWYQQTPGQGLQFLFEYFSETQRNKGNFPGRFSGRQFSNSRSEMNVSTLELGDSALYLCASSVTGGGEQYFGPGTRLTVT.

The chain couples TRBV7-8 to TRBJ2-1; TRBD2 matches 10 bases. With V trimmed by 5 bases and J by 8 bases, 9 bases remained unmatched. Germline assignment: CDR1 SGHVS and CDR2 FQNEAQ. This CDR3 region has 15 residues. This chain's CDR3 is CASSPGTSVPHEQFF. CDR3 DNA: TGTGCCAGCAGCCCGGGGACTAGCGTCCCCCATGAGCAGTTCTTC.

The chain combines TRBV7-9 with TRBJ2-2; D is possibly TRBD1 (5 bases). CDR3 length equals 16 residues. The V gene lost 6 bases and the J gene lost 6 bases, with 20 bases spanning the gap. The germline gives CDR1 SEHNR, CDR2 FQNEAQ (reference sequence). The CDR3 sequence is CASRSSVKGVSGELFF. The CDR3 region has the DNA TGTGCCAGCAGGTCCAGCGTGAAAGGGGTTTCCGGGGAGCTGTTTTTT.

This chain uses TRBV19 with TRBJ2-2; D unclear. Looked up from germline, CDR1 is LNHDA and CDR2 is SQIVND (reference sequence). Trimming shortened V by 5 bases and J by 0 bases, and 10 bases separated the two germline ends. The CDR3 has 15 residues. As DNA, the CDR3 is TGTGCCAGTAGTGAATATAGTCCGAACACCGGGGAGCTGTTTTTT. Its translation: CASSEYSPNTGELFF.

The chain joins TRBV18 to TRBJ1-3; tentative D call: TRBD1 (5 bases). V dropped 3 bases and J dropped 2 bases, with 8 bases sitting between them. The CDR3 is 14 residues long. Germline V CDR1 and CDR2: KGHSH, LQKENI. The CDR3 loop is CASSPWTTGNTIYF. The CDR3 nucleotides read TGTGCCAGCTCACCCTGGACAACTGGAAACACCATATATTTT. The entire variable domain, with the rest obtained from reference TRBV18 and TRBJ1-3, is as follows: NAGVMQNPRHLVRRRGQEARLRCSPMKGHSHVYWYRQLPEEGLKFMVYLQKENIIDESGMPKERFSAEFPKEGPSILRIQQVVRGDSAAYFCASSPWTTGNTIYFGEGSWLTVV.

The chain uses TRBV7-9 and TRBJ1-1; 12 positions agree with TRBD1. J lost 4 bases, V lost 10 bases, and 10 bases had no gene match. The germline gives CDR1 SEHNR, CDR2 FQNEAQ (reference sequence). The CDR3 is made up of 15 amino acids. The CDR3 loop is CATRMGQGAGTEAFF. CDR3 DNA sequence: TGTGCCACCAGAATGGGACAGGGGGCCGGCACTGAAGCTTTCTTT. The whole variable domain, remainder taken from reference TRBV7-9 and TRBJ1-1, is DTGVSQNPRHKITKRGQNVTFRCDPISEHNRLYWYRQTLGQGPEFLTYFQNEAQLEKSRLLSDRFSAERPKGSFSTLEIQRTEQGDSAMYLCATRMGQGAGTEAFFGQGTRLTVV.

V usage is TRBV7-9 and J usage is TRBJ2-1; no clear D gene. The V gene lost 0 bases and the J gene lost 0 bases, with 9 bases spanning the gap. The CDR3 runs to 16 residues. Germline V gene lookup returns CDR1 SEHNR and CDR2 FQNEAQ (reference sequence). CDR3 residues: CASSLALLSSYNEQFF. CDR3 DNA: TGTGCCAGCAGCTTAGCGCTCTTGAGCTCCTACAATGAGCAGTTCTTC.

The CDR3 nucleotides are TGTGCCACCAGCGGGGGACAGGGTAATCAGCCCCAGCATTTT. It encodes CATSGGQGNQPQHF. The V and J genes are TRBV15 and TRBJ1-5, with TRBD1 matching 9 bases. Looked up from germline, CDR1 is LNHNV and CDR2 is YYDKDF (reference sequence). The CDR3 has 14 amino acids. Unmatched junction bases numbered 3, after V lost 5 bases and J lost 4 bases.

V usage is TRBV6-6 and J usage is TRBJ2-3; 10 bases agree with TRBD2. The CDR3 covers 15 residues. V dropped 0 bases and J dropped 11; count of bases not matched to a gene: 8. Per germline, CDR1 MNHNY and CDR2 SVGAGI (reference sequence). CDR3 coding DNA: TGTGCCAGCAGTTACTCGCCAGCGGGAGGGCCGAAGCAGTATTTT. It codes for CASSYSPAGGPKQYF.